This record looks at one T cell receptor (beta chain) sequence and its context. Its antigen is as yet unknown. The sample comes from a study of cytomegalovirus exposure and HLA in healthy donors. General observations from the study: Most observed TCR sequences were rare, whereas some public TCRs were detected in many donors. The likely explanation for a cluster of highly shared sequence variants was sequencing artifact. Within a later analysis, the majority of CMV-associated TCR beta chains appeared HLA-restricted. The sole available immune exposure information was CMV serostatus.

Trimming pared 4 bases from V and 4 bases from J, leaving 17 bases between. The germline V gene encodes CDR1 MGHRA and CDR2 YSYEKL. The CDR3 is 17 residues long. The PCR employed 60 Vbeta primers together with 13 Jbeta primers. This table comes from immunoSEQ multiplex PCR, and its TCRdb copy is limited to in-frame clones, with some not included. Seen here are around 140,000 clones, approximately 84% observed once, and the top ten hold 1.5% to 2%. The TCR sequence derives from a woman between 40 and 55 years old in good health and CMV-seronegative. This chain uses TRBV4-1 with TRBJ2-6; D might be TRBD2 (5 bases). Sample: PBMCs. The CDR3 DNA reads TGCGCCAGCAGCCCCTGGGCCAAAGCGGAAGGGGCCAACGTCCTGACTTTC. Translating it yields CASSPWAKAEGANVLTF.